The 15 T cell receptor beta chains listed next were all sequenced from one sample in a study of blood T cell repertoires in COVID-19. The method was immunoSEQ multiplex PCR; TCRdb's version includes in-frame clones alone and lacks a portion of them. The top ten clones hold about 9.7% of a sample with about 190,000 clones, roughly 83% of them seen once. Sequencing was performed on PBMCs or T cells enriched from blood (not recorded which). The receptors shown here come from a woman aged 25 to 45 who had recovered from COVID-19.

This clone showed up just a few times. The V call is TRBV24-1, the J call TRBJ1-2; 9 bases are shared with TRBD1. The ends lost 0 bases at V and 8 bases at J; junction bases unmatched: 9. The CDR3 runs 16 residues. Germline CDR1 is KGHDR and CDR2 is SFDVKD. CDR3 loop: CATSDLPGQGPSGYTF. The DNA for the CDR3 is TGTGCCACCAGTGATTTGCCGGGACAGGGTCCTTCGGGCTACACCTTC.

The genes are TRBV28 and TRBJ2-1, with D unclear. Trimming removed 7 bases at V and 8 bases at J, with 12 bases between. CDR1 is MDHEN and CDR2 is SYDVKM in the germline V gene. The CDR3 extends over 12 amino acids. In nucleotides, the CDR3 is TGTGCCAGCACCATGGGCCCCGATGAGCAGTTCTTC. Its protein is CASTMGPDEQFF.

The chain uses TRBV7-9 and TRBJ2-7, with 7 bases identical to TRBD2. CDR1 and CDR2 (germline): SEHNR, FQNEAQ (reference sequence). V was clipped by 2 bases and J by 3 bases; unmatched bases: 7. The CDR3 has 15 amino acids. The CDR3 loop reads CASSLRGGPDYEQYF. DNA of the CDR3: TGTGCCAGCAGCTTACGGGGAGGGCCCGACTACGAGCAGTACTTC.

The rearrangement uses TRBV28 and TRBJ2-1, with TRBD2 matching 12 bases. CDR1 and CDR2 from the germline V gene are MDHEN and SYDVKM. V dropped 3 bases and J dropped 8; count of bases not matched to a gene: 2. The length of the CDR3 is 14 residues. The CDR3 sequence is CASSLGTSGYEQFF. DNA of the CDR3: TGTGCCAGCAGTTTGGGGACTAGCGGGTATGAGCAGTTCTTC.

The gene calls are TRBV14 and TRBJ2-7, with no clear D. There are 12 residues in the CDR3. The ends were cut back, 1 base at V and 1 base at J, with 2 bases in the middle. The germline V gene has CDR1 SGHDN and CDR2 FVKESK. The CDR3 reads CASSQVSYEQYF. The CDR3 nucleotides are TGTGCCAGCAGCCAAGTATCCTACGAGCAGTACTTC.

The rearrangement uses TRBV28 and TRBJ2-7; 8 positions match TRBD2. CDR1 and CDR2 from the germline V gene are MDHEN and SYDVKM. The V and J ends lost 5 bases and 2 bases, in that order; junction bases with no gene match: 23. There are 20 residues in the CDR3. The CDR3 here is CASSPPPYEGRMGLAYEQYF. The CDR3 bases are TGTGCCAGCAGTCCCCCCCCTTACGAGGGGAGGATGGGACTAGCCTACGAGCAGTACTTC.

V usage is TRBV10-3 and J usage is TRBJ2-7; 8 bases align to TRBD2. CDR1 and CDR2 from the germline V gene are ENHRY and SYGVKD. This CDR3 has 19 amino acids. V lost 3 bases, J lost 1 base, and 17 bases stayed unmatched. As DNA, the CDR3 is TGTGCCATCAGTGATGAGGGCGGGAGGAGGTTGGGGAGTTCCTACGAGCAGTACTTC. It translates to CAISDEGGRRLGSSYEQYF.

This clone was seen a few times. The chain has TRBV6-5 and TRBJ1-1; 8 bases agree with TRBD1. CDR1 is MNHEY and CDR2 is SVGAGI in the germline V gene. V dropped 6 bases and J dropped 5; count of bases not matched to a gene: 11. CDR3 length: 15 amino acids. CDR3 bases: TGTGCCAGCAGACCTACCACAGGGGGTGATACTGAAGCTTTCTTT. Translation: CASRPTTGGDTEAFF.

The chain employs TRBV6-5 and TRBJ2-2; 8 positions agree with TRBD1. The CDR3 extends over 13 amino acids. The V gene's germline CDR1 is MNHEY and CDR2 SVGAGI. V dropped 5 bases and J dropped 10; count of bases not matched to a gene: 6. CDR3: CASSRQGKEELFF. The CDR3 DNA sequence: TGTGCCAGCAGTCGACAGGGGAAGGAGGAGCTGTTTTTT.

The rearrangement links TRBV7-9 to TRBJ1-6, with 7 bases matching TRBD1. J was trimmed by 10 bases and V by 5 bases; bases with no gene match: 11. The CDR3 is 15 amino acids. CDR1 is SEHNR, CDR2 FQNEAQ, per germline (reference sequence). The CDR3 spells CASSPRDSGGSPLHF. In nucleotides, the CDR3 is TGTGCCAGCAGCCCCCGGGACAGCGGAGGATCACCCCTCCACTTT.

CDR3 amino acids: CASSQGPGQGDYTF. The CDR3, as DNA: TGCGCCAGCAGCCAAGGGCCGGGACAGGGCGACTACACCTTC. V gene TRBV4-1 combines with J gene TRBJ1-2, with 9 bases aligning to TRBD1. The CDR3 length is 14 residues. Germline CDR1 and CDR2: MGHRA and YSYEKL. V trimming: 1 base; J trimming: 10 bases; junction bases outside the gene matches: 7.

This chain uses TRBV21-1 with TRBJ2-3; the table assigns TRBD2, which was not confirmed against the DNA. TRBV21-1 is designated a pseudogene. The CDR3 loop spans 15 amino acids. CDR3 nucleotide sequence: TGTGCCAGCAGCAAAGCCCAGCGGGGCACAGATACGCAGTATTTT. Residues: CASSKAQRGTDTQYF.

The V call is TRBV30, the J call TRBJ1-3; D unclear. Per the germline V gene, CDR1 is GTSNPN and CDR2 is SVGIG (reference sequence). V was trimmed by 0 bases and J by 4 bases, leaving 10 bases between them. The CDR3 contains 14 residues. CDR3 sequence (DNA): TGTGCCTGGAGTGTATTTTCATCCGGAAACACCATATATTTT. It encodes CAWSVFSSGNTIYF.

The chain recombines TRBV11-2 with TRBJ2-1; D remains unclear. The germline gives CDR1 SGHAT, CDR2 FQNNGV. The CDR3 has 14 residues. Trimming shortened V by 1 base and J by 5 bases, and 9 bases separated the two germline ends. This CDR3 is CASSLVVRDNEQFF. CDR3 DNA: TGTGCCAGCAGCTTAGTAGTTCGCGACAATGAGCAGTTCTTC.

The rearrangement uses TRBV24-1 and TRBJ2-3; a weak D match, TRBD2 (6 bases). CDR1 is KGHDR, CDR2 SFDVKD, per germline. This CDR3 is 17 amino acids long. V lost 1 base, J lost 1 base, and 14 bases lay in between. The chain's CDR3 is CATSDFVTSVGTDTQYF. The CDR3 DNA reads as TGTGCCACCAGTGATTTTGTGACTAGTGTCGGCACAGATACGCAGTATTTT.